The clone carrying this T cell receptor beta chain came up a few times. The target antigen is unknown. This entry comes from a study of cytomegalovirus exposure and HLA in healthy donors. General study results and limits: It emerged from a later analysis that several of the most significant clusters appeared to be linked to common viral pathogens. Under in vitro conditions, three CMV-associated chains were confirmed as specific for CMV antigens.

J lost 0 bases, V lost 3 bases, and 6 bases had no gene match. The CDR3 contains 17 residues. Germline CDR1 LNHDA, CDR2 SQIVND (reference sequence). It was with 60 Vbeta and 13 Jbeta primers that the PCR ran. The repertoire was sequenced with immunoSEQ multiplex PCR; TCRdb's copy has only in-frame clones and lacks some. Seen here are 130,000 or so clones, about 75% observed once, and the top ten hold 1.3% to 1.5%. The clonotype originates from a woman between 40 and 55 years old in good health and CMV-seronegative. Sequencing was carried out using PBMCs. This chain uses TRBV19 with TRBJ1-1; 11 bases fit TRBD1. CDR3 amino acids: CASSMKGTGGMNTEAFF. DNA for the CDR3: TGTGCCAGTAGTATGAAGGGGACAGGGGGGATGAACACTGAAGCTTTCTTT.